The present T cell receptor beta chain was sequenced within a study of cytomegalovirus exposure and HLA in healthy donors (dated 2017 in TCRdb). Context from the whole study: According to a later analysis, the 110 or so validation repertoires were produced on the same platform as the 700 or so repertoires of the first cohort. The aim of the study was to test whether cataloging public T cell receptors could identify signatures of past pathogen exposure. In addition to the first cohort of approximately 650 subjects, a separate validation cohort of approximately 130 different subjects was used. To predict cytomegalovirus infection status, the study brought together high-throughput TCR immunosequencing, statistical association of individual TCRs with disease status, and machine learning.

On this clone: The antigen it recognizes is unknown. It has no much larger one-base neighbor in the sample; base qualities were not kept.

Libraries were prepared through the immunoSEQ multiplex PCR assay. The original pipeline was this. A statistical classification framework was built for diagnosing cytomegalovirus status from the catalog of TCR beta chain sequences. Imported from immuneACCESS, the table was reduced by TCRdb to in-frame sequences with V and J called. These copies leave out some clones; in studies compared against another copy, an unresolved V gene accounts for under half, and the cause of the remainder is not known. D and trimming come from the DNA, and the V and J calls and clone size come from that table. The sample table lists approximately 230,000 clones, roughly nine tenths of them with a count of one. Clones ranked in the top ten supply 9.5% to 15% of the sample. The germline V gene yields SGHDN for CDR1 and FVKESK for CDR2. The CDR3 has 15 amino acids, counting the end cysteine and phenylalanine. Of all the DNA, just the CDR3 is kept, 45 bases in frame from base 1. Relative to germline, V is missing 2 bases and J is missing 7 bases, with 7 bases of the junction outside any gene match.

Study-wide conclusions, independent of this receptor: Across donors, most TCR sequences were observed very rarely, whereas some public TCRs were present in many individuals. A later analysis found that TCRs clustered in the first cohort also tended to co-occur in the 110 or so validation repertoires, with about 94% of cluster scores above 0. The classifier was reported to diagnose cytomegalovirus status with high specificity and sensitivity in both the original and validation cohorts. The validation cohort had no HLA typing available for a later analysis, so co-occurrence within that cohort was assessed over all 120 or so repertoires. In vitro tests confirmed that three of the cytomegalovirus-associated TCR beta chains recognize cytomegalovirus antigens. It was suggested by the authors that the approach could potentially be generalized to other disease states and immunological phenotypes. The study listed over 150 TCR beta chains as associated with cytomegalovirus.

The donors were included in the validation cohort of 130 or so subjects, a group kept apart from the approximately 670-subject first cohort. The sample comprised PBMCs. This TCR came from a man in his late teens or twenties in good health and CMV-seropositive. The V and J segments used are TRBV14 and TRBJ1-4; 7 bases in the middle match TRBD1. The encoded CDR3 is CASSQHQGVFEKLFF. The base sequence is TGTGCCAGCAGCCAACACCAGGGGGTTTTTGAAAAACTGTTTTTT.